This TCR beta chain was profiled in a study of cytomegalovirus exposure and HLA in healthy donors. PCR was performed using 60 Vbeta and 13 Jbeta primers. Libraries were prepared by immunoSEQ multiplex PCR; TCRdb keeps only in-frame clonotypes and omits some of them. The sample table includes around 100,000 clones. Germline V gene data show CDR1 as WNHNN and CDR2 as SYGVQD (reference sequence). The CDR3 loop spans 14 amino acids. The V gene lost 2 bases and the J gene lost 11 bases, with 18 bases spanning the gap. The sequenced sample consisted of PBMCs. The TCR originated in a man between 35 and 55 years old in good health and CMV-seronegative. The chain has TRBV10-1 and TRBJ2-5; the D gene is possibly TRBD1 (6 bases). This CDR3 is CASSEMGATGEQYF. The CDR3, as DNA: TGCGCCAGCAGTGAGATGGGGGCAACGGGTGAGCAGTACTTC.